The next 7 T cell receptor beta chains were all read from a single sample in a study of T cell responses to AZD1222 COVID-19 vaccine. The method was immunoSEQ multiplex PCR; TCRdb's version includes in-frame clones alone and lacks a portion of them. The data show roughly 98,000 clones, with around 94% seen just once and about 13% held by the top ten. This material consisted of peripheral blood, taken on day 0 of AZD1222 vaccination. These receptors all stem from an adult in good health.

The CDR3 nucleotides read TGCAGCGTTGAATCTTCGGTGCAATGGGGCACTGAAGCTTTCTTT. Encoded protein: CSVESSVQWGTEAFF. The chain employs TRBV29-1 and TRBJ1-1; the D is unclear. This CDR3 is 15 amino acids long. Germline lookup yields CDR1 SQVTM and CDR2 ANQGSEA. Trimming left V 2 bases short and J 4 bases short, with 17 bases between.

The rearrangement joins TRBV29-1 to TRBJ2-7; D gene uncertain. V was pared by 5 bases and J by 3 bases, with 8 bases between. The CDR3 runs 11 residues. Germline loops: CDR1 SQVTM, CDR2 ANQGSEA. CDR3 residues: CSVRANYEQYF. The CDR3 region has the DNA TGCAGCGTTCGGGCGAACTACGAGCAGTACTTC.

The chain has TRBV10-2 and TRBJ1-3; D gene unclear. Germline loops: CDR1 WSHSY, CDR2 SAAADI. This CDR3 is built from 13 residues. Trimming cost V 4 bases and J 0 bases, with 4 bases left between them. This chain's CDR3 is CASSGSSGNTIYF. CDR3 nucleotide sequence: TGCGCCAGCAGTGGCAGCTCTGGAAACACCATATATTTT.

V and J are TRBV12-3 or TRBV12-4 and TRBJ1-6; D call uncertain. The CDR3 covers 13 residues. V gave up 1 base and J gave up 6 bases, with 4 bases separating them. CDR3 bases: TGTGCCAGCAGTTTAGTTAGTAATTCACCCCTCCACTTT. It yields the protein CASSLVSNSPLHF.

The chain joins TRBV19 to TRBJ1-5; the match to TRBD1 covers 8 bases. Germline V gives CDR1 LNHDA, CDR2 SQIVND (reference sequence). The CDR3 is 15 amino acids. Unmatched junction bases numbered 9, after V lost 5 bases and J lost 6 bases. CDR3 protein: CASSVDRGGGQPQHF. The CDR3, as DNA: TGTGCCAGTAGTGTCGACAGGGGAGGGGGTCAGCCCCAGCATTTT.

The rearrangement links TRBV5-6 to TRBJ2-1; TRBD2 might be the D (5 bases). This CDR3 spans 16 amino acids. Germline CDR1 reads SGHDT; CDR2 reads YYEEEE. V was trimmed by 4 bases and J by 0 bases, leaving 14 bases between them. The CDR3 nucleotides are TGTGCCAGCAGCAGTTGGGAGCTTGTCTCCTACAATGAGCAGTTCTTC. Its protein is CASSSWELVSYNEQFF.

The chain joins TRBV7-3 to TRBJ2-2; D is unresolved. Germline CDR1 SGHTA, CDR2 FQGTGA. Trimming removed 4 bases at V and 3 bases at J, with 9 bases between. This CDR3 region has 14 residues. The CDR3 protein is CASSSSSDTGELFF. The CDR3 DNA sequence: TGTGCCAGCAGCTCCTCCTCGGACACCGGGGAGCTGTTTTTT.